Sequencing of this T cell receptor (beta chain) was carried out in a study of PD-1 blockade in classical Hodgkin lymphoma. All patients relapsed after autologous stem cell transplantation, and brentuximab vedotin exposure varied. The CDR3 is 15 residues long. The trim removed 1 base at V and 2 bases at J, leaving 2 bases unmatched. CDR1 is SGHTA and CDR2 is FQGNSA in the germline V gene. Here immunoSEQ multiplex PCR was the method, and the copy in TCRdb shows in-frame clones only, minus some. The sample records around 13,000 clones, around 78% being singletons. This clonotype was obtained from a human donor with classical Hodgkin lymphoma. V and J are TRBV7-2 and TRBJ2-1; 7 nucleotides align to TRBD2. This material consisted of peripheral blood mononuclear cells (PBMCs), taken before the second cycle of nivolumab. As DNA, the CDR3 is TGTGCCAGCAGCTTAGGGACTAGAACCTACAATGAGCAGTTCTTC. This encodes CASSLGTRTYNEQFF.